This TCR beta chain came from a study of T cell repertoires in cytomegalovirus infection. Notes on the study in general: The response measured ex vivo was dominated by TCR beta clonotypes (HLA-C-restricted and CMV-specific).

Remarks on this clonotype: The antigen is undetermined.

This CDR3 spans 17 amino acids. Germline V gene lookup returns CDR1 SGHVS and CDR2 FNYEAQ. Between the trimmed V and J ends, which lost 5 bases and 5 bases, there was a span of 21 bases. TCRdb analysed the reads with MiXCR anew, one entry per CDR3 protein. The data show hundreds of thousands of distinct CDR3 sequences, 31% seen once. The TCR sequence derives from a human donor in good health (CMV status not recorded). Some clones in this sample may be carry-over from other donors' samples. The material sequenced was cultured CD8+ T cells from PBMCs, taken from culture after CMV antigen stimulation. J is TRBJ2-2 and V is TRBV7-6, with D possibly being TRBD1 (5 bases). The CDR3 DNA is TGTGCCAGCAGCATCCTTCCCCCAGGGTCTAGGACCGGGGAGCTGTTTTTT. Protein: CASSILPPGSRTGELFF.